The rows below give T cell receptor beta chains drawn from one sample of a study of beta chain features in type 1 diabetes. The repertoire was sequenced with immunoSEQ multiplex PCR; TCRdb's copy has only in-frame clones and lacks some. The profile shows hundreds of thousands of clones, approximately 15% of them singletons. Specimen: naive CD4+ T cells from blood. The receptors shown here come from a man under 40 in good health. Both conserved end residues are part of each CDR3. Fields, in order: J gene, clone size, V gene, CDR3 length, D gene, CDR3 protein, CDR3 DNA. The D gene is left open where the match is weak. Rows may omit the clone size; those that give it use once, few, many or a size class.

>TRBJ2-3|NA|TRBV5-4|14|TRBD2
CASSFGEGPDTQYF
TGTGCCAGCAGCTTCGGGGAGGGCCCAGATACGCAGTATTTT
>TRBJ2-1|NA|TRBV20-1|8|NA
CSVTSSFF
TGCAGTGTAACTAGCTCTTTCTTC
>TRBJ1-2|NA|TRBV2|14|NA
CASSDSRGVYGYTF
TGTGCCAGCAGTGACTCCAGGGGCGTCTATGGCTACACCTTC
>TRBJ1-5|few|TRBV14|16|NA
CASSQDGRPSNQPQHF
TGTGCCAGCAGCCAAGATGGCAGGCCTAGCAATCAGCCCCAGCATTTT
>TRBJ1-6|NA|TRBV9|15|NA
CASSVGDGHGSPLHF
TGTGCCAGCAGCGTAGGGGACGGACATGGGTCACCCCTCCACTTT
>TRBJ2-7|few|TRBV7-2|14|NA
CASSLARGSYEQYF
TGTGCCAGCAGCTTAGCCCGGGGGTCCTACGAGCAGTACTTC
>TRBJ1-5|few|TRBV30|14|NA
CAWSGGQINQPQHF
TGTGCCTGGAGTGGAGGACAGATCAATCAGCCCCAGCATTTT
>TRBJ1-2|few|TRBV30|16|NA
CACPFSWDGANYGYTF
TGTGCCTGCCCCTTTTCCTGGGACGGAGCTAACTATGGCTACACCTTC
>TRBJ2-3|once|TRBV9|18|TRBD1
CASTISDSDRGSTDTQYF
TGTGCCAGCACCATCTCCGACTCGGACAGGGGGAGCACAGATACGCAGTATTTT
>TRBJ2-1|NA|TRBV4-1|18|TRBD2
CASSQDRLAGGSYNEQFF
TGCGCCAGCAGCCAAGATCGGCTAGCGGGGGGCTCCTACAATGAGCAGTTCTTC
>TRBJ2-7|NA|TRBV7-9|15|NA
CASSLEEGRTYEQYF
TGTGCCAGCAGCTTAGAAGAGGGGCGAACCTACGAGCAGTACTTC
>TRBJ2-3|few|TRBV5-4|17|TRBD2
CASSLEPLAGGGDTQYF
TGTGCCAGCAGCTTGGAGCCACTAGCGGGAGGGGGAGATACGCAGTATTTT
>TRBJ2-3|few|TRBV7-2|11|NA
CASRGIDTQYF
TGTGCCAGCAGGGGGATCGATACGCAGTATTTT
>TRBJ2-3|few|TRBV4-3|17|TRBD2
CASSQETDGGYTDTQYF
TGCGCCAGCAGCCAGGAGACCGACGGGGGGTACACAGATACGCAGTATTTT
>TRBJ1-2|few|TRBV29-1|10|NA
CSVSGNGYTF
TGCAGCGTCTCCGGTAATGGCTACACCTTC
>TRBJ2-3|few|TRBV9|15|NA
CASSVEYGSTDTQYF
TGTGCCAGCAGCGTAGAATACGGTAGCACAGATACGCAGTATTTT
>TRBJ2-3|NA|TRBV7-2|15|NA
CASSLSLQRTDTQYF
TGTGCCAGCAGCTTATCTTTGCAGCGCACAGATACGCAGTATTTT
>TRBJ2-5|few|TRBV18|16|TRBD2
CASSPPGTSVQETQYF
TGTGCCAGCTCACCCCCGGGGACTAGCGTCCAAGAGACCCAGTACTTC
>TRBJ2-5|many|TRBV30|13|NA
CAWIQRNQETQYF
TGTGCCTGGATTCAGCGAAATCAAGAGACCCAGTACTTC
>TRBJ2-3|NA|TRBV7-2|16|TRBD1
CASSRAWTGGLDTQYF
TGTGCCAGCAGCCGGGCGTGGACAGGGGGTCTAGATACGCAGTATTTT
>TRBJ2-2|few|TRBV6-5|14|NA
CASSYSTSTGELFF
TGTGCCAGCAGTTACTCGACGTCGACCGGGGAGCTGTTTTTT
>TRBJ1-1|NA|TRBV29-1|13|NA
CSGSRGANTEAFF
TGCAGCGGAAGCAGGGGCGCCAACACTGAAGCTTTCTTT
>TRBJ2-5|NA|TRBV18|15|NA
CASSPKRVVQETQYF
TGTGCCAGCTCACCGAAACGGGTTGTCCAAGAGACCCAGTACTTC
>TRBJ2-7|few|TRBV4-1|17|TRBD2
CASSQEWIAGQTYEQYF
TGCGCCAGCAGCCAAGAATGGATAGCGGGTCAAACCTACGAGCAGTACTTC
>TRBJ2-4|NA|TRBV28|16|NA
CASSLVQQMAKNIQYF
TGTGCCAGCAGTTTGGTACAACAAATGGCCAAAAACATTCAGTACTTC
>TRBJ1-3|few|TRBV10-3|14|NA
CAISDHRAGNTIYF
TGTGCCATCAGTGATCATAGGGCCGGAAACACCATATATTTT
>TRBJ2-1|NA|TRBV30|12|NA
CAWSGTGNEQFF
TGTGCCTGGAGTGGGACCGGAAATGAGCAGTTCTTC
>TRBJ2-1|NA|TRBV4-3|16|TRBD2
CASSHPTSGRAWEQFF
TGCGCCAGCAGCCACCCGACTAGCGGGAGGGCCTGGGAGCAGTTCTTC
>TRBJ2-5|few|TRBV25-1|16|NA
CASSATGAVYQETQYF
TGTGCCAGCAGTGCCACCGGGGCCGTGTACCAAGAGACCCAGTACTTC
>TRBJ2-7|NA|TRBV15|11|NA
CATSSVSEQYF
TGTGCCACCAGCAGCGTTAGCGAGCAGTACTTC
>TRBJ2-5|NA|TRBV5-1|14|TRBD1
CASSPRTGQETQYF
TGCGCCAGCAGCCCTCGGACAGGACAAGAGACCCAGTACTTC
>TRBJ2-1|few|TRBV11-1|16|TRBD2
CASSLTLAEAYNEQFF
TGTGCCAGCAGCTTAACCCTAGCGGAAGCCTACAATGAGCAGTTCTTC
>TRBJ2-1|NA|TRBV6-5|13|NA
CASRMGGTNEQFF
TGTGCCAGCAGAATGGGGGGAACGAATGAGCAGTTCTTC
>TRBJ2-4|few|TRBV28|12|NA
CASSFVWQLQYF
TGTGCCAGCAGTTTTGTTTGGCAACTTCAGTACTTC
>TRBJ1-5|NA|TRBV5-1|15|NA
CASSLGGREDQPQHF
TGCGCCAGCAGCTTGGGCGGGCGGGAAGACCAGCCCCAGCATTTT
>TRBJ2-5|NA|TRBV4-1|16|TRBD2
CASSQGLAGAQETQYF
TGCGCCAGCAGCCAAGGGCTAGCGGGGGCCCAAGAGACCCAGTACTTC